This TCR beta chain was captured by sequencing in a study of identical twins. Study-wide results and limits: Zero-insertion findings could be partly confounded by invariant cells (MAIT and iNKT cells). The study drew conclusions from cross-sectional statistical analysis, not from following the same donors.

The sample holds many counts of this clonotype. Antigen unknown. The CDR3 has 13 amino acids. V was pared by 1 base and J by 4 bases, with 7 bases between. The germline gives CDR1 SGHVS, CDR2 FQNEAQ. From the 5' RACE reads, TCRdb called clonotypes with MiXCR, one entry per CDR3 protein. There are a few hundred thousand distinct CDR3 sequences in the sample; 9.5% to 10% occur only once, and around 3.2% lies in the top ten. The same specimen was also included in a second study, on yellow fever vaccine responses in identical twins.

The chain combines TRBV7-8 with TRBJ1-2; D remains unclear. The specimen was PBMCs. This clonotype was sampled from a woman under 30 in good health. CDR3 sequence (DNA): TGTGCCAGCAGCTTAGGGAGTAGCTATGGCTACACCTTC. Its translation is CASSLGSSYGYTF.